This TCR beta chain was sequenced in a study of blood T cell repertoires in COVID-19. Overall study: Collection of acute and convalescent COVID-19 samples took place in the United States, Italy and Spain. Sample material is recorded as cDNA or gDNA derived from T cells, B-cell-depleted T cells, or PBMCs.

The length of the CDR3 is 15 residues. The V end lost 0 bases, the J end lost 5 bases, and 14 bases lay between the germline ends. CDR1 is SGHDT and CDR2 is YYEEEE in the germline V gene. Authors' data handling: Reference gene primer amplification gave estimated nucleated cell counts. Method: immunoSEQ multiplex PCR; TCRdb's copy keeps in-frame clones and lacks some. Clone size and V and J calls were adopted from that table, with D and trimming inferred from the DNA. The sample comprises roughly 70,000 clones, 76% of which are singletons, and 15% rests with the top ten. Seattle patient enrollment occurred during active infection, with longitudinal follow-up thereafter.

The chain employs TRBV5-6 and TRBJ2-5, with D perhaps matching TRBD2 (6 bases). Sequencing was performed on peripheral blood. This clonotype was obtained from a man aged 55 to 70 with COVID-19, enrolled during active disease. CDR3 residues: CASSLAGLAQETQYF. The CDR3 DNA reads TGTGCCAGCAGCTTGGCCGGGCTAGCGCAGGAGACCCAGTACTTC.